Below are 13 T cell receptor beta chains sequenced from a single sample in a study of OX40 agonist ivuxolimab in advanced cancers. TCRdb keeps only in-frame clones here, not all; method: immunoSEQ multiplex PCR. The sample contains tens of thousands of clones, 86% of which appear only once. The sequences come from CD4+ or CD8+ T cells sorted from blood, collected in a trial of the OX40 agonist ivuxolimab. All receptors derive from an adult with an advanced solid tumor such as melanoma, head and neck, liver or kidney cancer.

This chain uses TRBV5-6 with TRBJ1-5; D uncertain. CDR1 is SGHDT and CDR2 is YYEEEE in the germline V gene. The CDR3 length is 16 residues. Trimming took 0 bases from V and 2 from J, leaving 12 bases between them. This CDR3 is CASSLVGTSGNQPQHF. For the CDR3, the DNA is TGTGCCAGCAGCTTGGTGGGTACGTCGGGCAATCAGCCCCAGCATTTT.

This chain joins TRBV11-2 and TRBJ1-6; perhaps TRBD1 as D (5 bases). The CDR3 contains 17 residues. Trimming left V 1 base short and J 8 bases short, with 18 bases between. CDR1 SGHAT and CDR2 FQNNGV come from the germline V gene. This chain's CDR3 is CASSLVASGGVHSPLHF. The CDR3 DNA is TGTGCCAGCAGCTTAGTCGCGAGTGGAGGGGTCCATTCACCCCTCCACTTT.

The rearrangement uses TRBV28 and TRBJ1-1; D unclear. V lost 6 bases, J lost 12 bases, and 11 bases lay in between. The CDR3 is made up of 10 amino acids. Germline CDR1 is MDHEN and CDR2 is SYDVKM. CDR3 residues: CASSLVGTFF. For the CDR3, the DNA is TGTGCCAGCAGCCTAGTCGGTACTTTCTTT.

In DNA, the CDR3 is TGCAGTGCTAGGGTAGATACGCAGTATTTT. This codes for CSARVDTQYF. The rearrangement links TRBV20-1 to TRBJ2-3; unclear D gene. The germline V gene has CDR1 DFQATT and CDR2 SNEGSKA (reference sequence). V was trimmed by 3 bases and J by 5 bases, leaving 3 bases between them. The CDR3 totals 10 residues.

The chain recombines TRBV5-6 with TRBJ2-1; D is tentatively TRBD1 or TRBD2 (5 bases each). Trimming cost V 4 bases and J 3 bases, with 17 bases left between them. This CDR3 spans 16 amino acids. CDR1 and CDR2 from the germline V gene are SGHDT and YYEEEE. This CDR3 reads CASSPSGARDYNEQFF. CDR3 DNA: TGTGCCAGCAGCCCATCCGGGGCGAGGGACTACAATGAGCAGTTCTTC.

This chain joins TRBV28 and TRBJ1-2; the match to TRBD1 covers 9 bases. The CDR3 has 16 amino acids. CDR1 and CDR2 (germline): MDHEN, SYDVKM. V lost 4 bases, J lost 0 bases, and 6 bases stayed unmatched. The CDR3 DNA is TGTGCCAGCAGTTCTGGACAGGGGCCCTCTAACTATGGCTACACCTTC. Translating gives CASSSGQGPSNYGYTF.

The rearrangement joins TRBV6-1 to TRBJ2-3; 10 bases line up with TRBD2. The CDR3 runs to 16 residues. The V segment lost 4 bases and the J segment 5 bases; nucleotides outside the gene matches: 9. Germline loops: CDR1 MNHNS, CDR2 SASEGT. Written as DNA, the CDR3 is TGTGCCAGCAGTGTCCTGAGCGGGGGGGGTGTAGATACGCAGTATTTT. It yields the protein CASSVLSGGGVDTQYF.

The CDR3 coding sequence is TGTGCCACCAGCTTGGCTAGTCCGGATACGCAGTATTTT. This translates into CATSLASPDTQYF. The genes are TRBV15 and TRBJ2-3, with D uncertain. Germline assignment: CDR1 LNHNV and CDR2 YYDKDF (reference sequence). V lost 5 bases to trimming and J lost 6 bases, with 12 bases between them. CDR3 length: 13 amino acids.

V gene TRBV25-1 combines with J gene TRBJ1-3; D remains unclear. This CDR3 has 13 residues. With 9 bases removed from V and 0 bases from J, the gap between germline ends came to 9 bases. CDR1 is MGHDK and CDR2 is SYGVNS in the germline V gene. Written as DNA, the CDR3 is TGTGCCAGGGACTCCCGCTCTGGAAACACCATATATTTT. This codes for CARDSRSGNTIYF.

The chain uses TRBV2 and TRBJ1-5; D is unresolved. Trimming took 8 bases from V and 1 from J, leaving 18 bases between them. This CDR3 contains 16 residues. Germline lookup yields CDR1 SNHLY and CDR2 FYNNEI. CDR3 protein: CASEEGKGRSNQPQHF. The CDR3 DNA reads as TGTGCCAGCGAAGAGGGAAAAGGACGCAGCAATCAGCCCCAGCATTTT.

This chain connects TRBV7-9 to TRBJ2-6, with unresolved D. CDR3 length: 14 residues. Trimming pared 11 bases from V and 0 bases from J, leaving 11 bases between. Germline CDR1 reads SEHNR; CDR2 reads FQNEAQ (reference sequence). CDR3 nucleotide sequence: TGTGCCGCCCGAGTCGACTCTGGGGCCAACGTCCTGACTTTC. Its translation is CAARVDSGANVLTF.

The rearrangement links TRBV7-3 to TRBJ2-2, with no clear D. This CDR3 has 13 amino acids. Germline V gene data show CDR1 as SGHTA and CDR2 as FQGTGA. The V and J ends lost 4 bases and 6 bases respectively, with 9 bases between them. For the CDR3, the DNA is TGTGCCAGCAGCTCTTCCCCGGCCGGGGAGCTGTTTTTT. Residues: CASSSSPAGELFF.

CDR3 residues: CASSVSDTSLGPQHF. The CDR3 DNA sequence: TGTGCCAGCAGTGTATCGGACACGTCTCTCGGGCCCCAGCATTTT. The V and J genes are TRBV2 and TRBJ1-5; TRBD1 is a possible D gene (5 bases). Germline assignment: CDR1 SNHLY and CDR2 FYNNEI. This CDR3 contains 15 residues. Trimming cost V 4 bases and J 9 bases, with 19 bases left between them.